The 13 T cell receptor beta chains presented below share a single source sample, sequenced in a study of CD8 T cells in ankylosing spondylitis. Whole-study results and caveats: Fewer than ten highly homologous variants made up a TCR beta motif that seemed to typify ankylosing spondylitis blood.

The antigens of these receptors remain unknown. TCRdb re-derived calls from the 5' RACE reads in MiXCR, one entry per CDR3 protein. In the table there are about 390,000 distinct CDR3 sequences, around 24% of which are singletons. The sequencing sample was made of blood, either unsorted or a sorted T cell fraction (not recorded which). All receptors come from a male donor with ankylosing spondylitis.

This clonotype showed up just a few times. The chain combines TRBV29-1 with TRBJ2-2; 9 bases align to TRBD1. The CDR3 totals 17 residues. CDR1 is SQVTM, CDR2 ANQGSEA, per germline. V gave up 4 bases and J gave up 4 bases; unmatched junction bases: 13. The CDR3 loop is CSVGFMFGTGSTGELFF. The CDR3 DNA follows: TGCAGCGTTGGGTTTATGTTCGGGACAGGGTCCACCGGGGAGCTGTTTTTT.

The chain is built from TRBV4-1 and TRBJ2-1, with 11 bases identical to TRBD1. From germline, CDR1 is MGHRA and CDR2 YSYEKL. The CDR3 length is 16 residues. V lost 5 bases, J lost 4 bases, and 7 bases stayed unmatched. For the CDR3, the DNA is TGCGCCAGCAGCGACACCGGGACAGGGGGGTACAATGAGCAGTTCTTC. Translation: CASSDTGTGGYNEQFF.

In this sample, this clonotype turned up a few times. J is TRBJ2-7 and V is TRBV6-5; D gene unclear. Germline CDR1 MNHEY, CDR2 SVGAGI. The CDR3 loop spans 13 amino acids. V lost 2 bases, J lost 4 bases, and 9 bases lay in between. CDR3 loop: CASSYGPNYEQYF. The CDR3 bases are TGTGCCAGCAGTTACGGACCGAATTACGAGCAGTACTTC.

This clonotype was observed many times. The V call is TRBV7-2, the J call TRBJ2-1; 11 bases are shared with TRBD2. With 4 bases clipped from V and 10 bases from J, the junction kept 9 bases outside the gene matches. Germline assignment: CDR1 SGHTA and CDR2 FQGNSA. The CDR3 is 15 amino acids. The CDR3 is CASSSRLAGRREQFF. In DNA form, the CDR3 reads TGTGCCAGCAGCTCTAGACTAGCGGGAAGAAGGGAGCAGTTCTTC.

This CDR3 reads CASGKRDVIGGEQFF. In DNA, the CDR3 is TGTGCCAGCGGTAAGCGGGATGTCATAGGAGGAGAGCAGTTCTTC. The chain joins TRBV12-3 or TRBV12-4 to TRBJ2-1, with 7 bases fitting TRBD2. V shed 8 bases, J shed 10 bases, and the junction held 17 bases outside the gene matches. The CDR3 totals 15 residues.

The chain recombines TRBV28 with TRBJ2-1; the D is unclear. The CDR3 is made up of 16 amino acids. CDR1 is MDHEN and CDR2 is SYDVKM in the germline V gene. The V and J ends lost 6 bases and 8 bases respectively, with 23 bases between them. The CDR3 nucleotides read TGTGCCAGCAGCACCTGGGAAACGGGCCCTGGGGATGAGCAGTTCTTC. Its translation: CASSTWETGPGDEQFF.

CDR3: CASNPLAGETTGELFF. CDR3 sequence (DNA): TGTGCCAGCAATCCTCTAGCGGGAGAAACCACCGGGGAGCTGTTTTTT. V is TRBV2 and J is TRBJ2-2; TRBD2 matches 10 bases. Germline V gene data show CDR1 as SNHLY and CDR2 as FYNNEI. V shed 7 bases and J 4 bases; nucleotides not matched to a gene: 9. The CDR3 runs to 16 residues.

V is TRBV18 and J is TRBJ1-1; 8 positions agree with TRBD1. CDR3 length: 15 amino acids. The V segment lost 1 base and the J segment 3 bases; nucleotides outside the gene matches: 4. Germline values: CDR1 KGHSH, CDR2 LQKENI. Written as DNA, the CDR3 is TGTGCCAGCTCACCACTGCAGGGGGCCCACACTGAAGCTTTCTTT. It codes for CASSPLQGAHTEAFF.

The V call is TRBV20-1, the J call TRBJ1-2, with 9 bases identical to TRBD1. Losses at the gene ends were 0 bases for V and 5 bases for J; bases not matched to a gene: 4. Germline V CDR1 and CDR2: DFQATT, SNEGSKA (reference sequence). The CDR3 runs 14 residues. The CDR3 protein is CSARDWGQGYGYTF. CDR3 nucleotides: TGCAGTGCTAGAGACTGGGGACAGGGATATGGCTACACCTTC.

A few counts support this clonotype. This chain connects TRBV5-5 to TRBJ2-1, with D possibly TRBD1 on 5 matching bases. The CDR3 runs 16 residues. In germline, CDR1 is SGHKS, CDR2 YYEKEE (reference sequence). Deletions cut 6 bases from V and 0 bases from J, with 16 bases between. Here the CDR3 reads CASTSGWVSSYNEQFF. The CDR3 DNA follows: TGTGCCAGCACCTCAGGGTGGGTTAGCTCCTACAATGAGCAGTTCTTC.

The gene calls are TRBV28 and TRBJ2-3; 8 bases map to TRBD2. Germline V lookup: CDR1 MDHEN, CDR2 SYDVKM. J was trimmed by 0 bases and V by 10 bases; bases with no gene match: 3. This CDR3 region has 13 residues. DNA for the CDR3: TGTGCCACATCTAGCGGGAGCACAGATACGCAGTATTTT. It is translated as CATSSGSTDTQYF.

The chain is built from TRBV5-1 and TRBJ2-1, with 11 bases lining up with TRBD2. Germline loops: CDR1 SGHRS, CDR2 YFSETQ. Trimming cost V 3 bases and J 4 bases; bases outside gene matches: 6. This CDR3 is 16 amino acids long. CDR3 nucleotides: TGCGCCAGCAGCTCGCCGGGACTAGCGGTTTACAATGAGCAGTTCTTC. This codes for CASSSPGLAVYNEQFF.

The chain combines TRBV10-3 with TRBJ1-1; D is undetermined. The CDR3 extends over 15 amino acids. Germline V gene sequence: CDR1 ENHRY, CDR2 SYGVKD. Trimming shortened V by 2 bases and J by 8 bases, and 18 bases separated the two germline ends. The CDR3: CAISESGQRATEAFF. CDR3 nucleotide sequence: TGTGCCATCAGTGAGAGCGGCCAGAGGGCGACCGAAGCTTTCTTT.